A selection of T cell receptor beta chains follows, all from one sample in a study of vaccination effects on CD4 cells after COVID-19. Their specific antigens are unknown. Clones were sequenced by immunoSEQ multiplex PCR, and TCRdb holds only the in-frame ones, with some missing. The sample has 74,000 or so clones, 80% seen once. Material: CD4+ T cells from PBMCs cultured with SARS-CoV-2 spike peptides, obtained before COVID-19 vaccination. All receptors derive from a human donor who received a COVID-19 vaccine. CDR3s include the opening cysteine and the closing phenylalanine or tryptophan. D genes are given only for firm matches. Only part of the rows carry a size: once, few, many, or a class if the clone is expanded.

V,D,size,J,CDR3,DNA
TRBV2,TRBD1,NA,TRBJ2-5,CASTPRGTGVETQYF,TGTGCCAGCACCCCCCGGGGGACAGGTGTTGAGACCCAGTACTTC
TRBV14,NA,NA,TRBJ2-4,CASSRGQLIAKNIQYF,TGTGCCAGCAGCCGTGGACAGCTGATAGCCAAAAACATTCAGTACTTC
TRBV6-2/TRBV6-3,TRBD1,NA,TRBJ1-5,CASSLTGGGQPQHF,TGTGCCAGCAGTCTCACAGGGGGCGGGCAGCCCCAGCATTTT
TRBV24-1,NA,NA,TRBJ2-3,CATSVLQGGADTQYF,TGTGCCACCAGTGTCCTCCAGGGGGGCGCAGATACGCAGTATTTT
TRBV19,NA,NA,TRBJ1-6,CASRDSSSYNSPLHF,TGTGCCAGTCGGGACTCAAGCTCCTATAATTCACCCCTCCACTTT
TRBV28,TRBD1,NA,TRBJ2-6,CASSRRQGPSSGANVLTF,TGTGCCAGCAGCCGGAGACAGGGGCCAAGCTCTGGGGCCAACGTCCTGACTTTC
TRBV7-8,TRBD2,NA,TRBJ2-2,CASSHLSGSLFF,TGTGCCAGCAGCCACCTTAGCGGGTCCCTGTTTTTT
TRBV21-1,NA,NA,TRBJ2-5,CASTKRVKTGVQETQYF,TGTGCCAGCACCAAAAGGGTGAAGACAGGGGTCCAAGAGACCCAGTACTTC
TRBV5-4,NA,NA,TRBJ1-1,CASSLEQGTEAFF,TGTGCCAGCAGCTTGGAACAGGGAACTGAAGCTTTCTTT
TRBV3-1/TRBV3-2,NA,NA,TRBJ2-3,CASSLQTAPTDTQYF,TGTGCCAGCAGCCTTCAGACGGCGCCCACAGATACGCAGTATTTT
TRBV6-1,NA,NA,TRBJ1-5,CASSEALGFGQPQHF,TGTGCCAGCAGTGAAGCGTTGGGTTTTGGCCAGCCCCAGCATTTT
TRBV14,NA,few,TRBJ2-4,CASSQESLWPAKNIQYF,TGTGCCAGCAGCCAAGAGTCTTTGTGGCCCGCCAAAAACATTCAGTACTTC
TRBV9,NA,few,TRBJ1-6,CASSVHQGNNSPLHF,TGTGCCAGCAGCGTACACCAGGGAAATAATTCACCCCTCCACTTT
TRBV9,TRBD1,NA,TRBJ1-3,CASSVEGGGNTIYF,TGTGCCAGCAGCGTAGAAGGGGGCGGGAACACCATATATTTT